Presented here are 2 T cell receptor beta chains from one specimen sequenced in a study of graft-versus-host responses after intestinal transplantation. These TCRs are of unknown antigen specificity. Data came from immunoSEQ multiplex PCR; TCRdb stores just in-frame clones and leaves some out. The sample records around 100,000 clones, around 90% being singletons. The sample consisted of unstimulated CD4+ T cells sorted from spleen or lymph node cells, taken before transplant. The receptors derive from a human donor who was the organ donor for an intestinal transplant.

The chain is built from TRBV7-8 and TRBJ2-7; the D gene is possibly TRBD2 (6 bases). CDR1 is SGHVS, CDR2 FQNEAQ, per germline. The CDR3 runs to 15 residues. Trimming left V 1 base short and J 0 bases short, with 10 bases between. Written as DNA, the CDR3 is TGTGCCAGCAGCTTAGTTCCCGGGAGCTCCTACGAGCAGTACTTC. Amino acid sequence: CASSLVPGSSYEQYF.

The gene calls are TRBV5-4 and TRBJ2-1; 8 nucleotides agree with TRBD2. Germline-derived CDR1 and CDR2 are SGHNT and YYREEE (reference sequence). This CDR3 comprises 16 residues. Unmatched junction bases numbered 8, after V lost 0 bases and J lost 6 bases. The CDR3 loop reads CASSLAPLLAANEQFF. The CDR3 DNA sequence: TGTGCCAGCAGCTTGGCTCCCCTACTAGCGGCCAATGAGCAGTTCTTC.